The 3 T cell receptor beta chains listed next were all sequenced from one sample in a study of CD8 T cells in ankylosing spondylitis. Study observations and caveats: Blood from ankylosing spondylitis patients appeared to carry a characteristic eight-variant TCR beta motif.

Their target antigens are unknown. TCRdb called the 5' RACE reads again in MiXCR, with one record for every CDR3 protein. Of about 480,000 distinct CDR3 sequences in the sample, under 20% were seen once. What was sequenced was blood, either unsorted or a sorted T cell fraction (not recorded which). These receptors were taken from a male donor with ankylosing spondylitis.

Only a few counts were recorded for this clonotype. The chain carries TRBV5-1 and TRBJ1-5; D remains ambiguous. CDR1 and CDR2 (germline): SGHRS, YFSETQ. There are 16 residues in the CDR3. Trimming stripped 0 bases from V and 0 bases from J, with 10 bases between. CDR3 sequence (DNA): TGCGCCAGCAGCTTGGGGGCGCCGGATAGCAATCAGCCCCAGCATTTT. It yields the protein CASSLGAPDSNQPQHF. Combining the CDR3 with reference TRBV5-1 and TRBJ1-5 gives the whole variable domain KAGVTQTPRYLIKTRGQQVTLSCSPISGHRSVSWYQQTPGQGLQFLFEYFSETQRNKGNFPGRFSGRQFSNSRSEMNVSTLELGDSALYLCASSLGAPDSNQPQHFGDGTRLSIL.

This clonotype occurred once. This chain connects TRBV29-1 to TRBJ2-1; D tentatively fits TRBD1 or TRBD2 (5 bases each). Trimming took off 4 bases at V and 9 bases at J, with 19 bases between the two ends. This CDR3 is built from 14 residues. Germline loops: CDR1 SQVTM, CDR2 ANQGSEA. The CDR3 nucleotides read TGCAGCGTTGGACAGCGACTTGCAGAGGGTGAGCAGTTCTTC. Translated, it gives CSVGQRLAEGEQFF.

Only a few counts were recorded for this clonotype. The chain joins TRBV5-6 to TRBJ1-2; 7 nucleotides agree with TRBD1. Trimming took 4 bases from V and 4 from J; bases not matched to a gene: 7. Germline-derived CDR1 and CDR2 are SGHDT and YYEEEE. CDR3 length: 14 amino acids. As DNA, the CDR3 is TGTGCCAGCAGCGGCCAGGGGGGTGGCTATGGCTACACCTTC. Protein product: CASSGQGGGYGYTF.